Below, 16 T cell receptor beta chains from the same sample are listed, as sequenced in a study of cytomegalovirus exposure and HLA in healthy donors. Primers included in the PCR were 60 Vbeta and 13 Jbeta primers. Method: immunoSEQ multiplex PCR; TCRdb's copy keeps in-frame clones and lacks some. Of 120,000 or so clones listed, about three quarters are singletons. Sequencing used PBMCs. Every receptor here comes from a man between 60 and 75 years old in good health and CMV-seropositive.

This clone occurred a few times. This rearrangement joins TRBV28 to TRBJ1-2; D unclear. This CDR3 is built from 14 residues. V shed 4 bases and J shed 4 bases, with 13 bases lying between them. Germline CDR1 reads MDHEN; CDR2 reads SYDVKM. CDR3 DNA sequence: TGTGCCAGCAGTTCTCGGGAGGGCTCCTATGGCTACACCTTC. Amino acids: CASSSREGSYGYTF.

In its sample, this clone was seen a few times. Here the CDR3 reads CASTRYPGTAGQPQHF. CDR3 DNA: TGTGCCAGCACCCGATACCCGGGGACAGCCGGTCAGCCCCAGCATTTT. The genes are TRBV5-5 and TRBJ1-5, with 7 bases matching TRBD1. The V gene's germline CDR1 is SGHKS and CDR2 YYEKEE (reference sequence). This CDR3 is 16 amino acids long. The trim removed 6 bases at V and 6 bases at J, leaving 15 bases unmatched.

A remark on this clone: Germline is not matched at one junction end, which may reflect a read error. J is TRBJ1-2 and V is TRBV7-9; a possible D gene is TRBD1 (6 bases). The CDR3 extends over 15 amino acids. Germline V gene data show CDR1 as SEHNR and CDR2 as FQNEAQ (reference sequence). For the CDR3, the DNA is TGTTCCAGCACCCTGGGGGACACAAATAACTATGGCTACACCTTC. Its protein is CSSTLGDTNNYGYTF.

The chain employs TRBV5-1 and TRBJ2-5, with D maybe TRBD2 (6 bases). Germline CDR1 is SGHRS and CDR2 is YFSETQ. This CDR3 has 15 amino acids. V was clipped by 0 bases and J by 2 bases, with 11 bases between them. As DNA, the CDR3 is TGCGCCAGCAGCTTGGGGGCTGGGACTCAAGAGACCCAGTACTTC. Translated, it gives CASSLGAGTQETQYF.

The chain combines TRBV14 with TRBJ2-5; D ambiguous. The germline V gene encodes CDR1 SGHDN and CDR2 FVKESK. The CDR3 has 16 amino acids. Trimming took off 0 bases at V and 0 bases at J, with 11 bases between the two ends. Here the CDR3 reads CASSQEGNRYQETQYF. The CDR3 nucleotides read TGTGCCAGCAGCCAAGAGGGCAATCGGTACCAAGAGACCCAGTACTTC.

This clone is a singleton in its sample. The V and J genes are TRBV5-8 and TRBJ1-1, with D tentatively TRBD1 (5 bases). The CDR3 is made up of 12 amino acids. The V gene's germline CDR1 is SGHTS and CDR2 YDEGEE. The V end lost 4 bases, the J end lost 7 bases, and 11 bases lay between the germline ends. The CDR3 DNA follows: TGTGCCAGCAGCCGGACACGGTATGAAGCTTTCTTT. Its translation: CASSRTRYEAFF.

J is TRBJ2-7 and V is TRBV11-2; D not certain. Germline V lookup: CDR1 SGHAT, CDR2 FQNNGV. The CDR3 is 15 residues long. V was clipped by 0 bases and J by 3 bases, with 12 bases between them. CDR3 coding DNA: TGTGCCAGCAGCTTAGAGGTGGTGAGTTACTACGAGCAGTACTTC. Its translation: CASSLEVVSYYEQYF.

The chain employs TRBV5-4 and TRBJ2-1; D possibly corresponds to TRBD2 (5 bases). The germline V gene encodes CDR1 SGHNT and CDR2 YYREEE (reference sequence). Between the trimmed V and J ends, which lost 0 bases and 9 bases, there was a span of 19 bases. The CDR3 totals 16 residues. The CDR3 DNA sequence: TGTGCCAGCAGCTTGGATTGGCGGGCAAAGGGTAGTGAGCAGTTCTTC. Translated, it gives CASSLDWRAKGSEQFF.

The chain joins TRBV7-7 to TRBJ2-5; TRBD2 matches at 7 bases. This CDR3 is built from 15 residues. With 5 bases clipped from V and 1 base from J, the junction kept 7 bases outside the gene matches. Per the germline V gene, CDR1 is SSHAT and CDR2 is FNYEAQ (reference sequence). The CDR3 DNA sequence: TGTGCCAGCAGCCCCGGACTAGGCCGCCAAGAGACCCAGTACTTC. Translation gives CASSPGLGRQETQYF.

In DNA, the CDR3 is TGCGCCAGCAGTGACCGACAGGGTCCGACCTACGAGCAGTACTTC. Translation: CASSDRQGPTYEQYF. The chain uses TRBV10-2 and TRBJ2-7; 7 bases match TRBD1. V was pared by 3 bases and J by 2 bases, with 7 bases of the junction left unmatched. Germline CDR1 and CDR2: WSHSY and SAAADI. CDR3 length equals 15 residues.

The chain links TRBV23-1 to TRBJ2-3; 7 bases map to TRBD2. TRBV23-1 is assigned to the ORF class and has an uncertain function. J lost 11 bases, V lost 3 bases, and 17 bases had no gene match. The CDR3 is 16 amino acids. The DNA of the CDR3 is TGCGCCAGCAGTCACTTGACTAGCCCAGCGGAACCGGGGCAGTATTTT. Its translation is CASSHLTSPAEPGQYF.

This CDR3 reads CASSYQADTNYGYTF. DNA for the CDR3: TGCGCCAGCAGCTATCAGGCGGACACTAACTATGGCTACACCTTC. This sequence joins TRBV5-1 and TRBJ1-2, with D possibly being TRBD1 (5 bases). The CDR3 is made up of 15 amino acids. Trimming stripped 3 bases from V and 0 bases from J, with 12 bases between. Germline V gene sequence: CDR1 SGHRS, CDR2 YFSETQ.

The V gene is TRBV5-1, the J gene TRBJ1-4, with 7 bases fitting TRBD1. The CDR3 is 15 amino acids. The germline V gene has CDR1 SGHRS and CDR2 YFSETQ. The V and J ends lost 4 bases and 0 bases, in that order; junction bases with no gene match: 3. CDR3: CASSPGTATNEKLFF. The CDR3 nucleotides read TGCGCCAGCAGCCCCGGGACAGCAACTAATGAAAAACTGTTTTTT.

The V call is TRBV13, the J call TRBJ2-1; 11 nucleotides agree with TRBD2. Unmatched junction bases numbered 7, after V lost 5 bases and J lost 4 bases. This CDR3 is built from 16 residues. Germline CDR1 PRHDT, CDR2 FYEKMQ (reference sequence). CDR3: CASSRRGLAEYNEQFF. The DNA for the CDR3 is TGTGCCAGCAGCCGCCGGGGACTAGCGGAATACAATGAGCAGTTCTTC.

The V call is TRBV27, the J call TRBJ2-3, with a possible D match to TRBD1 (6 bases). Per germline, CDR1 MNHEY and CDR2 SMNVEV (reference sequence). V lost 6 bases to trimming and J lost 2 bases, with 12 bases between them. The CDR3 is 14 residues long. The CDR3 is CASRPDSNTDTQYF. DNA of the CDR3: TGTGCCAGCAGACCGGACAGCAACACAGATACGCAGTATTTT.

V usage is TRBV28 and J usage is TRBJ1-3, with 10 bases identical to TRBD1. Germline values: CDR1 MDHEN, CDR2 SYDVKM. V lost 5 bases, J lost 4 bases, and 8 bases stayed unmatched. This CDR3 has 16 amino acids. The CDR3 protein is CASSIAGTGDGNTIYF. CDR3 coding DNA: TGTGCCAGCAGTATAGCCGGGACAGGGGACGGAAACACCATATATTTT.